This T cell receptor (beta chain) originates from a study of blood T cell repertoires in COVID-19 (dated by TCRdb to 2020 to 2021). Looking at the study overall: The collaborator samples originated in the United States, Italy and Spain and spanned the acute and convalescent phases of COVID-19. The prospective study material was composed of cDNA or gDNA derived from T cells, B-cell-depleted T cells, or PBMCs. The dataset comprised deeply sampled blood TCRbeta repertoires from subjects exposed to, actively infected with, or recovered from COVID-19. A freely available public database, intended as a resource for researchers studying the immune response to SARS-CoV-2, is where the repertoires were released. The samples were drawn from two sources: the first 160 participants of the ongoing ImmuneRACE study, and some 1,300 subjects contributed by 6 global collaborators. The sample metadata nearly always contained a de-identified subject ID, COVID-19 status, age in years and sex. HLA class I and class II types, where available, came from metadata supplied by the sample provider rather than from assay-based typing. Points the paper makes about the study in general: Clinical and demographic metadata were provided uncurated, with the amount varying by source and participant.

From the germline V gene, CDR1 is LGHNA and CDR2 is YNFKEQ. The CDR3 has 13 amino acids, counting the end cysteine and phenylalanine. Only CDR3 DNA remains: 39 bases, in frame from the first base. Trimming costs V 1 base and J 10 bases, and their ends lie 11 bases apart. The immunoSEQ Assay, a bias-controlled multiplex PCR, was used to amplify TCRbeta CDR3 regions from genomic DNA. In the paper's pipeline: Nucleated cell counts per sample were estimated from amplification of reference gene primers within the assay. To quantify the absolute abundance of each unique TCRbeta CDR3 rearrangement, sequence reads were collapsed and filtered. Productive Simpson clonality was computed per sample as the square root of Simpson's diversity index over productive rearrangements. Drawn from immuneACCESS, this table holds only the in-frame rearrangements with V and J called that TCRdb kept. Clones are partly lost; checked studies trace under half to an unresolved V gene and leave the rest unexplained. The V and J calls and the clone size are those of that table, but D and trimming were determined from the DNA. The sample data list 300,000 to 450,000 clones, and over 75% of these were observed just once. The ten biggest clones cover more than 9% of the sample.

A note on this clone: Its antigen is unknown. One base away there is no much larger clone; base qualities are not given.

In Seattle, one collaborating source enrolled patients while the infection was active and tracked those patients longitudinally over the course of disease. Collaborating institutions collected whole blood in K2EDTA tubes following their own protocols. Collaborator samples were shipped for TCRbeta analysis as frozen whole blood, isolated PBMCs, or DNA extracted from either sample type. The TCR comes from a woman in her twenties or thirties with COVID-19, enrolled during active disease. The sample taken for sequencing was peripheral blood. The rearranged chain carries TRBV4-2 and TRBJ2-1; the D gene lacks a confident call. The nucleotide sequence is given as TGTGCCAGCAGCCAAGGATACCCCAGGGAGCAGTTCTTC. This is translated as CASSQGYPREQFF.